One sample yielded the 22 T cell receptor beta chains listed below, sequenced in a study of cytomegalovirus exposure and HLA in healthy donors. Vbeta (60) and Jbeta (13) primers were used in the PCR. Some clones are missing from TCRdb's copy, which holds only in-frame ones; the method was immunoSEQ multiplex PCR. This table holds tens of thousands of clones, around three quarters found once. The sequenced material came from PBMCs. The source is a man aged 30 to 45 in good health and CMV-seronegative.

Only one count was recorded for this clone. The V call is TRBV6-4, the J call TRBJ1-6; D is unclear. V shed 6 bases and J shed 5 bases, with 8 bases lying between them. The CDR3 is 13 amino acids. Per germline, CDR1 MRHNA and CDR2 SNTAGT. DNA of the CDR3: TGTGCCAGCAGGGCCGGGAATAATTCACCCCTCCACTTT. Residues: CASRAGNNSPLHF.

The chain couples TRBV6-1 to TRBJ1-2; 7 nucleotides align to TRBD1. Germline trimming cut 2 bases from V and 7 bases from J; bases unmatched to any gene: 4. This CDR3 comprises 13 residues. Per germline, CDR1 MNHNS and CDR2 SASEGT. CDR3 loop: CASSESDRVGYTF. The CDR3 DNA is TGTGCCAGCAGTGAATCCGACAGGGTTGGCTACACCTTC.

The chain combines TRBV7-8 with TRBJ1-2, with D hard to call. Germline V gene lookup returns CDR1 SGHVS and CDR2 FQNEAQ. V lost 3 bases to trimming and J lost 10 bases, with 15 bases between them. The CDR3 runs to 13 residues. The CDR3 sequence is CASSLALRQDYTF. The CDR3 DNA sequence: TGTGCCAGCAGCTTGGCCCTCCGACAAGACTACACCTTC.

V is TRBV29-1 and J is TRBJ1-2; D is possibly TRBD1 (5 bases). Germline V CDR1 and CDR2: SQVTM, ANQGSEA. CDR3 length: 12 residues. The V gene lost 5 bases and the J gene lost 8 bases, with 15 bases spanning the gap. CDR3 nucleotides: TGCAGCGTTCACTTGGGGGGAAACGGCTACACCTTC. It yields the protein CSVHLGGNGYTF.

This chain connects TRBV6-5 to TRBJ2-1, with 7 bases that match TRBD2. In germline, CDR1 is MNHEY, CDR2 SVGAGI. The CDR3 length is 14 residues. Trimming took 6 bases from V and 3 from J; bases not matched to a gene: 5. The CDR3 protein is CASSPSGLYNEQFF. Here the CDR3 DNA reads TGTGCCAGCAGCCCTAGCGGACTCTACAATGAGCAGTTCTTC.

A few counts support this clone. J is TRBJ1-2 and V is TRBV6-5; 8 bases line up with TRBD1. From germline, CDR1 is MNHEY and CDR2 SVGAGI. The CDR3 extends over 14 amino acids. Trimming cost V 0 bases and J 4 bases; bases outside gene matches: 1. This chain's CDR3 is CASSYSGQVYGYTF. The CDR3 bases are TGTGCCAGCAGTTACTCGGGACAGGTCTATGGCTACACCTTC.

The chain links TRBV18 to TRBJ2-5; 7 nucleotides align to TRBD2. The CDR3 extends over 15 amino acids. The junction had 7 bases not matched to a gene; V was cut back by 1 base and J by 5 bases. Germline assignment: CDR1 KGHSH and CDR2 LQKENI. The CDR3 DNA sequence: TGTGCCAGCTCACCACTGGCGGGAGATGGGGAGACCCAGTACTTC. It is translated as CASSPLAGDGETQYF. The full variable domain, in which reference TRBV18 and TRBJ2-5 provide the parts outside the CDR3, is NAGVMQNPRHLVRRRGQEARLRCSPMKGHSHVYWYRQLPEEGLKFMVYLQKENIIDESGMPKERFSAEFPKEGPSILRIQQVVRGDSAAYFCASSPLAGDGETQYFGPGTRLLVL.

The chain carries TRBV5-4 and TRBJ2-5; the match to TRBD2 covers 7 bases. This CDR3 comprises 14 residues. V shed 7 bases and J 6 bases; nucleotides not matched to a gene: 12. The germline V gene has CDR1 SGHNT and CDR2 YYREEE (reference sequence). CDR3 sequence reads: CASSPQAGVKTQYF. In DNA form, the CDR3 reads TGTGCCAGCTCCCCCCAGGCGGGGGTAAAGACCCAGTACTTC.

The chain joins TRBV5-6 to TRBJ1-1; perhaps TRBD1 as D (5 bases). This CDR3 spans 14 amino acids. Germline V gene sequence: CDR1 SGHDT, CDR2 YYEEEE. The V end lost 3 bases, the J end lost 1 base, and 10 bases lay between the germline ends. The CDR3 sequence is CASSYLGPNTEAFF. The CDR3 nucleotides read TGTGCCAGCAGCTATTTGGGGCCGAACACTGAAGCTTTCTTT.

The J gene is TRBJ2-5, the V gene TRBV5-4; the match to TRBD1 covers 8 bases. This CDR3 contains 14 residues. With V trimmed by 4 bases and J by 5 bases, 7 bases remained unmatched. Germline-derived CDR1 and CDR2 are SGHNT and YYREEE (reference sequence). The DNA for the CDR3 is TGTGCCAGCAGCCCAAGGACAGGGAGGGAGACCCAGTACTTC. It specifies CASSPRTGRETQYF.

The chain recombines TRBV7-7 with TRBJ2-2, with 10 bases fitting TRBD1. The CDR3 is 18 residues long. V was clipped by 1 base and J by 4 bases; unmatched bases: 9. Germline loops: CDR1 SSHAT, CDR2 FNYEAQ (reference sequence). The CDR3 coding sequence is TGTGCCAGCAGCTTAGATTTGGGACAGGGGCCCTCCACCGGGGAGCTGTTTTTT. Encoded protein: CASSLDLGQGPSTGELFF. The full variable domain, with the rest looked up from reference TRBV7-7 and TRBJ2-2, is GAGVSQSPRYKVTKRGQDVTLRCDPISSHATLYWYQQALGQGPEFLTYFNYEAQPDKSGLPSDRFSAERPEGSISTLTIQRTEQRDSAMYRCASSLDLGQGPSTGELFFGEGSRLTVL.

The V call is TRBV6-1, the J call TRBJ1-1; D gene unclear. V was trimmed by 5 bases and J by 2 bases, leaving 9 bases between them. The CDR3 totals 13 residues. Looked up from germline, CDR1 is MNHNS and CDR2 is SASEGT. The CDR3 loop is CASSQEANTEAFF. CDR3 sequence (DNA): TGTGCCAGCAGTCAGGAGGCTAACACTGAAGCTTTCTTT.

The chain joins TRBV28 to TRBJ1-4; perhaps TRBD1 as D (6 bases). V lost 7 bases and J lost 3, with 15 bases in between. CDR3 length equals 15 residues. The germline CDR1 and CDR2 sequences are MDHEN and SYDVKM. Here the CDR3 DNA reads TGTGCCAGCATCGCTCCAGGGGTAGCTAATGAAAAACTGTTTTTT. Translating it yields CASIAPGVANEKLFF.

There are a few counts of this clone. J is TRBJ2-2 and V is TRBV4-1, with a weak D call TRBD1 (6 bases). The CDR3 is 14 residues long. Germline V gene lookup returns CDR1 MGHRA and CDR2 YSYEKL. Trimming took off 2 bases at V and 7 bases at J, with 11 bases between the two ends. CDR3 coding DNA: TGCGCCAGCAGCCAACGGACAGAGGGCGGGGAGCTGTTTTTT. Protein product: CASSQRTEGGELFF.

V gene TRBV5-4 combines with J gene TRBJ2-4; TRBD1 matches 8 bases. Per germline, CDR1 SGHNT and CDR2 YYREEE (reference sequence). Unmatched junction bases numbered 1, after V lost 1 base and J lost 1 base. CDR3 size: 15 residues. CDR3 bases: TGTGCCAGCAGCTTGACAGGGGGGGCCAAAAACATTCAGTACTTC. Translating it yields CASSLTGGAKNIQYF.

Only a few counts were recorded for this clone. The gene calls are TRBV4-2 and TRBJ1-1; TRBD1 matches 10 bases. Germline assignment: CDR1 LGHNA and CDR2 YNFKEQ. The CDR3 totals 15 residues. Germline trimming cut 4 bases from V and 5 bases from J; bases unmatched to any gene: 7. This CDR3 is CASSRQGAQGTEAFF. DNA for the CDR3: TGTGCCAGCAGCCGACAGGGGGCGCAGGGGACTGAAGCTTTCTTT.

The chain carries TRBV7-9 and TRBJ1-5; 9 nucleotides agree with TRBD1. The germline V gene encodes CDR1 SEHNR and CDR2 FQNEAQ (reference sequence). V shed 4 bases and J 0 bases; nucleotides not matched to a gene: 10. The length of the CDR3 is 18 residues. CDR3 DNA sequence: TGTGCCAGCAGCTCGGGGACAGGGTCAGGCTATAGCAATCAGCCCCAGCATTTT. Translation gives CASSSGTGSGYSNQPQHF.

The chain links TRBV5-8 to TRBJ1-1, with D hard to call. The V and J ends lost 2 bases and 1 base respectively, with 18 bases between them. Germline loops: CDR1 SGHTS, CDR2 YDEGEE. The CDR3 is 17 amino acids. This chain's CDR3 is CASSFRVPQKTNTEAFF. Here the CDR3 DNA reads TGTGCCAGCAGCTTTCGGGTCCCCCAAAAAACGAACACTGAAGCTTTCTTT. The full variable domain, completed using reference TRBV5-8 and TRBJ1-1, is EAGVTQSPTHLIKTRGQQATLRCSPISGHTSVYWYQQALGLGLQFLLWYDEGEERNRGNFPPRFSGRQFPNYSSELNVNALELEDSALYLCASSFRVPQKTNTEAFFGQGTRLTVV.

The chain employs TRBV19 and TRBJ2-3, with 9 positions matching TRBD1. The V gene's germline CDR1 is LNHDA and CDR2 SQIVND (reference sequence). The CDR3 totals 16 residues. J lost 5 bases, V lost 4 bases, and 10 bases had no gene match. The DNA of the CDR3 is TGTGCCAGTAGTACCCGGGACAGGGATATATTAGATACGCAGTATTTT. Translated: CASSTRDRDILDTQYF. The variable domain in full, with the rest retrieved from reference TRBV19 and TRBJ2-3, is DGGITQSPKYLFRKEGQNVTLSCEQNLNHDAMYWYRQDPGQGLRLIYYSQIVNDFQKGDIAEGYSVSREKKESFPLTVTSAQKNPTAFYLCASSTRDRDILDTQYFGPGTRLTVL.

The chain recombines TRBV11-1 with TRBJ2-7; 11 positions agree with TRBD1. The germline V gene encodes CDR1 SGHAT and CDR2 FQDESV (reference sequence). The CDR3 loop spans 14 amino acids. Trimming at V came to 5 bases and at J to 6 bases, leaving 6 bases not matched to a gene. CDR3 sequence: CASSQPGTGGEQYF. CDR3 in DNA: TGTGCCAGCAGCCAACCCGGGACAGGGGGCGAGCAGTACTTC.

V and J are TRBV5-1 and TRBJ2-1; TRBD2 aligns across 12 bases. V was pared by 0 bases and J by 7 bases, with 8 bases of the junction left unmatched. CDR3 length equals 17 residues. Germline CDR1 is SGHRS and CDR2 is YFSETQ. The CDR3 protein is CASSLGGTSGLGNEQFF. The CDR3 nucleotides read TGCGCCAGCAGCTTGGGGGGGACTAGCGGGCTGGGGAATGAGCAGTTCTTC.

DNA for the CDR3: TGTGCCAGCAGCTTAGGAGGGGGTAACTACGAGCAGTACGTC. Its protein is CASSLGGGNYEQYV. V and J are TRBV7-9 and TRBJ2-7; TRBD1 might be the D (6 bases). V lost 1 base and J 3 bases, leaving 10 bases between the germline ends. There are 14 residues in the CDR3. The germline CDR1 and CDR2 sequences are SEHNR and FQNEAQ (reference sequence).